This T cell receptor beta chain stems from a study of shared T cell receptors in the human thymus. Here immunoSEQ multiplex PCR was the method, and the copy in TCRdb shows in-frame clones only, minus some. The table shows almost 550,000 clones, with approximately 78% occurring only once. This CDR3 has 20 amino acids. Germline V gene lookup returns CDR1 SGHAT and CDR2 FQNNGV. V lost 0 bases and J 0 bases, leaving 23 bases between the germline ends. This sample also belongs to another study, concerning human thymus T cells. From that study: Corrective cardiac surgery supplied the resected thymus tissue. V and J genes seemed to be used with bias in thymic and blood repertoires.

The sequence derives from a boy younger than two with a congenital heart defect. Sequenced input: thymocytes. The chain has TRBV11-2 and TRBJ1-1; TRBD1 is a possible D gene (5 bases). The CDR3 here is CASSLDPTTQAVRLNTEAFF. The CDR3 DNA sequence: TGTGCCAGCAGCTTAGATCCCACTACACAGGCGGTCCGTCTGAACACTGAAGCTTTCTTT.